This T cell receptor beta chain emerged from a study of molecular identifiers for immune sequencing clone quantification (dated by TCRdb to the late 2010s). Broadly, across the study: In a replicate experiment, RNA from roughly 20,000 or 100,000 naive CD8 T cells was split into five aliquots, four of which were sequenced. This methods study used CD8 T cells to benchmark TCR RNA copy counting and molecular-identifier clustering-based TCR repertoire sequencing (MIDCIRS). Results the study describes overall, beyond this receptor: In CMV-specific effector cells, over 98% of molecules were held by clones above 20 RNA copies, whereas under 1% of molecules were held by such clones in naive cells. Even against a background of 800,000 to 1,000,000 naive CD8 T cells, spiked-in Jurkat TCR RNA amounting to a single cell's worth was reported to be detectable. When barcode sub-clustering was left out, chimeric consensus sequences inflated TCR diversity, with chimeras reaching as high as 47%. Highly expanded clone sizes could be underestimated if identical TCR molecules share a barcode. Naive libraries contained spiked-in Jurkat TCR RNA (10 copies' worth), which is not part of the donor repertoire. Modeling indicated about 3 TCR RNA copies recovered per cell, compared with 9 to 10 by digital PCR, which implies a capture efficiency of approximately 29%.

To prepare the library, PCR was applied. The sample was run on an Illumina HiSeq 4000. Bulk TCR libraries were generated as previously described, with the TCR primers listed in Table S5 used. Total RNA was purified with the Qiagen AllPrep DNA/RNA kit. Before analysis, reads from multiple sequencing runs of the same library were pooled. The authors processed their data as follows. Reads were retained only if an exact TCR constant sequence was present, and the retained reads were trimmed to 150 nt and grouped according to their 12-nt molecular barcodes. Reads within each barcode group were sub-clustered using a 15% Levenshtein threshold, and quality-weighted consensus sequences were constructed for each RNA molecule. Non-functional sequences were filtered out, along with any lower-count sequence sitting one edit away from another sequence. Barcode sub-clusters with fewer than 20% of the maximum read count were removed, based on fitting two negative binomial distributions. TCRdb trimmed public reads at Q25 via fastp, called clones via MiXCR and kept in-frame beta chains. Each entry merges the rows of one CDR3 protein and shows their most common DNA and genes. V and J calls and clone size were set by TCRdb, not the authors. Here the sample has about 640,000 distinct CDR3 sequences; 15% to 20% occur a single time. About 0.9% of the sample is in the top ten clones.

A remark on this clonotype: This clone's antigen is unknown. It has no much larger one-base neighbor in the sample; base qualities were not kept.

Libraries of naive CD8 T cells were generated from about 21,000 to 970,000 sorted cells, with 10%, 30% or 50% of the purified RNA used. On a BD FACSAria II, naive CD8 T cells were FACS-sorted as CD8+CD4-CCR7+CD45RA+ and collected into RLT Plus buffer. To test detection sensitivity, Jurkat RNA equal to fewer than 13 TCR copies was added to samples of roughly 17,000-1,100,000 naive CD8 T cells. Enrichment of CD8 T cells was performed with RosetteSep CD8+ T Cell Enrichment Cocktail and Ficoll-Paque, after which ACK red cell lysis was carried out. The germline V gene sets CDR1 to MGHRA and CDR2 to YSYEKL. Spanning cysteine to phenylalanine, the CDR3 consists of 16 amino acids. Kept here is only the CDR3 DNA, which spans 48 bases and is read in frame from base 1. Trimming costs V 1 base and J 0 bases, and their ends lie 10 bases apart.

In this chain, TRBV4-1 is recombined with TRBJ1-5, and perhaps TRBD1 as D gene, on 5 matching bases. Sample: naive CD8+ T cells from blood, with Jurkat cell RNA spiked in. The meaning of the sample's cell subset or site label: FACS-sorted CD8+CD4-CCR7+CD45RA+ naive T cells. The receptor's source is a human donor in good health. Some libraries in this study had Jurkat cell RNA spiked in. The CDR3 protein is CASSQGDRNSNQPQHF. In nucleotide form, the sequence is TGCGCCAGCAGCCAAGGGGACCGAAATAGCAATCAGCCCCAGCATTTT.